This T cell receptor beta chain originates from a study of cytomegalovirus exposure and HLA in healthy donors. In the study overall: In an earlier analysis, 117 million unique TCR beta sequences were found from about 190 million T cells. Study-wide results and caveats: Certain indistinguishable V segments, among them TRBV6-2 and TRBV6-3, were excluded. Relative to the roughly 700-donor mean, N-insertions were reportedly fewer in an Asian-associated ancestry cluster in a later analysis.

The PCR ran on 60 Vbeta and 13 Jbeta primers. This table comes from immunoSEQ multiplex PCR, and its TCRdb copy is limited to in-frame clones, with some not included. The listing contains about 200,000 clones. As to this clone: Its specificity is unknown.

Germline values: CDR1 MNHNY, CDR2 SVGAGI (reference sequence). This CDR3 comprises 16 residues. V lost 4 bases to trimming and J lost 0 bases, with 16 bases between them. Sequencing input: PBMCs. The rearrangement links TRBV6-6 to TRBJ2-7, with D perhaps TRBD1 (6 bases). This clonotype was obtained from a boy younger than 18 in good health and CMV-seronegative. In DNA form, the CDR3 reads TGTGCCAGCAGTTCCCTTGGACAGTTTCTCTCCTACGAGCAGTACTTC. This encodes CASSSLGQFLSYEQYF.